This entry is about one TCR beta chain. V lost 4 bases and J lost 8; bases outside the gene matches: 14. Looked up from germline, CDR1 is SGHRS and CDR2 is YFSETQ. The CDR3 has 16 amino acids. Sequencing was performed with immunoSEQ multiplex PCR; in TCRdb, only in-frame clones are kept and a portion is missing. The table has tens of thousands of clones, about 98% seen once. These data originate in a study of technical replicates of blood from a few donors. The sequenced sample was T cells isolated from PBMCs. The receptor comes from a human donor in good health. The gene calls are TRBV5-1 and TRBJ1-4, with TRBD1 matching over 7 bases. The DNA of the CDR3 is TGCGCCAGCAGCCCCGGCTACCAGGGGGAACACGAAAAACTGTTTTTT. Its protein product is CASSPGYQGEHEKLFF.